This passage covers 22 T cell receptor beta chains from one sample sequenced in a study of response to subunit inactivated influenza vaccine. TCRdb called the RT-PCR reads again in MiXCR, with one record for every CDR3 protein. Of roughly 790,000 distinct CDR3 sequences in the sample, less than 25% were seen once. The material sequenced was PBMCs from blood, taken less than 6 days after vaccination. These receptor sequences come from a man over 45 who received an inactivated influenza vaccine.

With respect to this clonotype: Compared with germline, one end of the junction differs, possibly owing to a read error. This sequence joins TRBV4-1 and TRBJ1-4, with 7 bases lining up with TRBD1. The CDR3 runs to 15 residues. Germline V gene data show CDR1 as MGHRA and CDR2 as YSYEKL. The CDR3 spells CAISQEGARSEKLFF. CDR3 nucleotide sequence: TGCGCCATCAGCCAAGAGGGGGCGAGGAGTGAAAAACTGTTTTTT.

V gene TRBV11-1 combines with J gene TRBJ2-3, with 13 bases matching TRBD2. The CDR3 is 18 residues long. From germline, CDR1 is SGHAT and CDR2 FQDESV (reference sequence). V was clipped by 4 bases and J by 2 bases; unmatched bases: 9. The CDR3 bases are TGTGCCAGCAGCTCCGTCGGACTAGCGGGGGCCCTCACAGATACGCAGTATTTT. Protein sequence: CASSSVGLAGALTDTQYF.

This chain links TRBV20-1 with TRBJ1-6; maybe TRBD1 (5 bases). From germline, CDR1 is DFQATT and CDR2 SNEGSKA (reference sequence). The V end lost 0 bases, the J end lost 7 bases, and 7 bases lay between the germline ends. This CDR3 spans 13 amino acids. CDR3 nucleotides: TGCAGTGCTAGAGACAGGGTAAATTCACCCCTCCACTTT. Its protein is CSARDRVNSPLHF.

This clonotype was observed a few times. The J gene is TRBJ2-7, the V gene TRBV7-2; weak D call: TRBD2 (6 bases). Looked up from germline, CDR1 is SGHTA and CDR2 is FQGNSA. V dropped 4 bases and J dropped 4 bases, with 11 bases sitting between them. CDR3 length: 13 amino acids. The CDR3 DNA reads as TGTGCCAGCAGCTACCTTAGCGGTTACGAGCAGTACTTC. The encoded protein is CASSYLSGYEQYF.

The gene calls are TRBV11-2 and TRBJ2-5; TRBD1 is a possible D gene (6 bases). V lost 6 bases and J lost 5, with 19 bases in between. The CDR3 loop spans 15 amino acids. Germline assignment: CDR1 SGHAT and CDR2 FQNNGV. CDR3 region: CASSGVGDIGETQYF. CDR3 coding DNA: TGTGCCAGCAGTGGAGTGGGGGACATCGGGGAGACCCAGTACTTC. Complete variable domain (other parts from reference TRBV11-2 and TRBJ2-5): EAGVAQSPRYKIIEKRQSVAFWCNPISGHATLYWYQQILGQGPKLLIQFQNNGVVDDSQLPKDRFSAERLKGVDSTLKIQPAKLEDSAVYLCASSGVGDIGETQYFGPGTRLLVL.

This chain links TRBV6-5 with TRBJ2-7; D might be TRBD1 (5 bases). Trimming left V 2 bases short and J 0 bases short, with 8 bases between. The CDR3 spans 14 residues. The germline CDR1 and CDR2 sequences are MNHEY and SVGAGI. DNA for the CDR3: TGTGCCAGCAGTTACCTCACAGGCTCCTACGAGCAGTACTTC. Protein: CASSYLTGSYEQYF.

The chain has TRBV6-5 and TRBJ2-7; 10 nucleotides match TRBD1. V was pared by 2 bases and J by 7 bases, with 8 bases of the junction left unmatched. Germline CDR1 MNHEY, CDR2 SVGAGI. The CDR3 is made up of 15 amino acids. The CDR3 loop is CASSYGTGAAGEQYF. The CDR3 nucleotides read TGTGCCAGCAGTTACGGGACAGGGGCTGCAGGGGAGCAGTACTTC.

This clonotype was seen more than once but under ten times. The chain couples TRBV20-1 to TRBJ2-1; TRBD2 matches 11 bases. The germline V gene encodes CDR1 DFQATT and CDR2 SNEGSKA (reference sequence). V shed 1 base and J 7 bases; nucleotides not matched to a gene: 12. This CDR3 contains 17 residues. The CDR3 loop reads CSARVLAGGSLGNEQFF. DNA for the CDR3: TGCAGTGCTAGAGTTCTAGCGGGAGGCTCTCTAGGGAATGAGCAGTTCTTC.

This clonotype was detected ten times or more. The chain employs TRBV6-5 and TRBJ1-6, with 9 bases that match TRBD1. Trimming at V came to 2 bases and at J to 7 bases, leaving 0 bases not matched to a gene. This CDR3 is 14 amino acids long. Germline CDR1 reads MNHEY; CDR2 reads SVGAGI. Here the CDR3 DNA reads TGTGCCAGCAGTTACGGACAGGGGAATTCACCCCTCCACTTT. It codes for CASSYGQGNSPLHF.

This clonotype was picked up a small number of times. The chain has TRBV5-6 and TRBJ2-7; D is undetermined. Trimming removed 4 bases from V and 3 bases from J, with 11 bases in between. The CDR3 is made up of 13 amino acids. Germline CDR1 and CDR2: SGHDT and YYEEEE. DNA for the CDR3: TGTGCCAGCAGCAGGTATAGGGACTACGAGCAGTACTTC. Its protein product is CASSRYRDYEQYF. The variable domain in full, completed from reference TRBV5-6 and TRBJ2-7, reads DAGVTQSPTHLIKTRGQQVTLRCSPKSGHDTVSWYQQALGQGPQFIFQYYEEEERQRGNFPDRFSGHQFPNYSSELNVNALLLGDSALYLCASSRYRDYEQYFGPGTRLTVT.

The chain couples TRBV4-3 to TRBJ2-1; a possible D gene is TRBD1 (5 bases). Per the germline V gene, CDR1 is LGHNA and CDR2 is YSLEER. This CDR3 spans 15 amino acids. Trimming took 0 bases from V and 3 from J, leaving 9 bases between them. The CDR3 DNA sequence: TGCGCCAGCAGCCAAGACATGACAGTCTACAATGAGCAGTTCTTC. Encoded protein: CASSQDMTVYNEQFF.

The V gene is TRBV20-1, the J gene TRBJ1-1; TRBD1 matches 7 bases. Germline V CDR1 and CDR2: DFQATT, SNEGSKA (reference sequence). The CDR3 extends over 14 amino acids. The V gene end was trimmed by 3 bases and the J gene end by 0 bases; junction bases not matched to a gene: 4. The CDR3 region has the DNA TGCAGTGCTAGGGGAGACAGGGTGAACACTGAAGCTTTCTTT. Translated: CSARGDRVNTEAFF.

This chain connects TRBV11-2 to TRBJ2-2; TRBD1 might be the D (5 bases). Germline CDR1 and CDR2: SGHAT and FQNNGV. Trimming took off 2 bases at V and 1 base at J, with 8 bases between the two ends. The CDR3 length is 15 residues. The CDR3 DNA follows: TGTGCCAGCAGCTTAACAGGACAGAACACCGGGGAGCTGTTTTTT. Protein: CASSLTGQNTGELFF. The whole variable domain, remainder taken from reference TRBV11-2 and TRBJ2-2, is EAGVAQSPRYKIIEKRQSVAFWCNPISGHATLYWYQQILGQGPKLLIQFQNNGVVDDSQLPKDRFSAERLKGVDSTLKIQPAKLEDSAVYLCASSLTGQNTGELFFGEGSRLTVL.

This sequence joins TRBV11-2 and TRBJ2-7; 16 positions match TRBD2. After removal of 5 bases from V and 5 bases from J, the junction contained 12 bases not matched to a gene. The CDR3 spans 18 residues. Germline V gene data show CDR1 as SGHAT and CDR2 as FQNNGV. CDR3 protein: CASSQGLAGGRGKHEQYF. The CDR3 nucleotides read TGTGCCAGCAGCCAGGGACTAGCGGGAGGGCGTGGTAAACACGAGCAGTACTTC.

This clonotype was seen a few times. This chain uses TRBV29-1 with TRBJ2-1, with unresolved D. Trimming took off 0 bases at V and 6 bases at J, with 12 bases between the two ends. The CDR3 is 14 residues long. Germline CDR1 is SQVTM and CDR2 is ANQGSEA. CDR3 in amino acids: CSVEDPRVVNEQFF. The CDR3 DNA reads TGCAGCGTTGAAGATCCCCGGGTCGTCAATGAGCAGTTCTTC.

This clonotype was detected a few times. The chain couples TRBV5-5 to TRBJ2-7; the D gene is possibly TRBD2 (6 bases). CDR1 and CDR2 from the germline V gene are SGHKS and YYEKEE (reference sequence). The V end was cut by 4 bases, the J end by 6 bases, with 14 bases between. This CDR3 has 13 amino acids. CDR3 nucleotide sequence: TGTGCCAGCAGCGGCAATCTAGCGACCGAGCAGTACTTC. It translates to CASSGNLATEQYF.

The chain uses TRBV5-1 and TRBJ1-5, with 9 nucleotides matching TRBD1. J lost 3 bases, V lost 4 bases, and 2 bases had no gene match. Germline assignment: CDR1 SGHRS and CDR2 YFSETQ. The CDR3 is made up of 14 amino acids. The CDR3 loop is CASSRTGDNQPQHF. As DNA, the CDR3 is TGCGCCAGCAGCCGGACAGGGGACAATCAGCCCCAGCATTTT.

This clonotype was seen a handful of times. The gene calls are TRBV5-5 and TRBJ2-1; 8 nucleotides match TRBD1. Germline V lookup: CDR1 SGHKS, CDR2 YYEKEE (reference sequence). V gave up 3 bases and J gave up 15 bases; unmatched junction bases: 11. The CDR3 has 13 residues. The CDR3 sequence is CASSWGTGQGRFF. For the CDR3, the DNA is TGTGCCAGCAGCTGGGGGACAGGCCAGGGTCGGTTCTTC.

In DNA form, the CDR3 reads TGCGCCAGCAGCTTGGATAAGTATGGCTACACCTTC. The encoded protein is CASSLDKYGYTF. This chain joins TRBV5-1 and TRBJ1-2; D gene unclear. This CDR3 region has 12 residues. Trimming took off 0 bases at V and 5 bases at J, with 5 bases between the two ends. Germline lookup yields CDR1 SGHRS and CDR2 YFSETQ.

This clonotype has more than one count but fewer than ten. The chain joins TRBV5-1 to TRBJ2-2, with TRBD1 matching over 7 bases. CDR1 is SGHRS and CDR2 is YFSETQ in the germline V gene. The CDR3 has 17 amino acids. With 4 bases clipped from V and 3 bases from J, the junction kept 12 bases outside the gene matches. CDR3 loop: CASSQGTAVRDTGELFF. The CDR3 bases are TGCGCCAGCAGCCAAGGGACAGCGGTGAGGGACACCGGGGAGCTGTTTTTT.

This chain uses TRBV12-3 or TRBV12-4 with TRBJ2-7, with D hard to call. Trimming took off 4 bases at V and 4 bases at J, with 11 bases between the two ends. The CDR3 has 13 amino acids. CDR3 sequence reads: CASSSYSLYEQYF. For the CDR3, the DNA is TGTGCCAGCAGTTCCTACAGTCTTTACGAGCAGTACTTC.

This clonotype was counted between two and nine times. This chain links TRBV4-1 with TRBJ2-4; 8 nucleotides align to TRBD1. The CDR3 is 18 residues long. Germline lookup yields CDR1 MGHRA and CDR2 YSYEKL. V shed 1 base, J shed 3 bases, and the junction held 11 bases outside the gene matches. In nucleotides, the CDR3 is TGCGCCAGCAGCCAAGGGTCCCAGGGGGCTAGGGACAAAAACATTCAGTACTTC. As protein: CASSQGSQGARDKNIQYF.